What follows are 17 T cell receptor beta chains derived from one specimen sequenced in a study of CD8+ T cells in alopecia areata. Investigators isolated RNA and reverse transcribed it into cDNA to act as the sequencing template. Produced via immunoSEQ multiplex PCR; TCRdb's table is partial and in-frame only. Among approximately 150,000 clones listed, 55% were seen once. Material for sequencing was CD4+ T cells sorted from blood. The origin of the receptors is a human donor in good health.

The V call is TRBV11-2, the J call TRBJ2-7, with D unclear. Trimming took 5 bases from V and 1 from J, leaving 9 bases between them. Germline V gives CDR1 SGHAT, CDR2 FQNNGV. There are 13 residues in the CDR3. This CDR3 reads CASSKTSSYEQYF. CDR3 DNA sequence: TGTGCCAGCAGCAAGACATCTTCCTACGAGCAGTACTTC.

This clone appeared a few times. V and J are TRBV7-8 and TRBJ1-5; possible D gene TRBD1, 5 bases. V was cut by 5 bases and J by 4 bases, with 12 bases left in between. The CDR3 has 14 amino acids. In germline, CDR1 is SGHVS, CDR2 FQNEAQ. The CDR3 nucleotides are TGTGCCAGCAGCCCCGAGCGGGGGAATCAGCCCCAGCATTTT. The encoded protein is CASSPERGNQPQHF.

The chain joins TRBV19 to TRBJ1-5; TRBD1 agrees at 7 bases. Per the germline V gene, CDR1 is LNHDA and CDR2 is SQIVND (reference sequence). V shed 4 bases, J shed 6 bases, and the junction held 3 bases outside the gene matches. This CDR3 spans 13 amino acids. The CDR3: CASSRTGIQPQHF. The DNA for the CDR3 is TGTGCCAGTAGTAGGACAGGCATTCAGCCCCAGCATTTT. Full variable domain (outside the CDR3, taken from reference TRBV19 and TRBJ1-5): DGGITQSPKYLFRKEGQNVTLSCEQNLNHDAMYWYRQDPGQGLRLIYYSQIVNDFQKGDIAEGYSVSREKKESFPLTVTSAQKNPTAFYLCASSRTGIQPQHFGDGTRLSIL.

This clone came up a few times. Other nucleotide sequences in the sample specify the same CDR3. The V call is TRBV7-2, the J call TRBJ2-1; D is undetermined. The CDR3 length is 12 residues. Germline CDR1 SGHTA, CDR2 FQGNSA. V shed 2 bases and J shed 5 bases, with 4 bases lying between them. CDR3 in amino acids: CASSLSHNEQFF. CDR3 nucleotide sequence: TGTGCCAGCAGCTTATCTCACAATGAGCAGTTCTTC.

This clone has more than one count but fewer than ten. This sequence joins TRBV7-9 and TRBJ1-4; no definite D call. This CDR3 has 15 residues. Germline V gene sequence: CDR1 SEHNR, CDR2 FQNEAQ (reference sequence). Between the trimmed V and J ends, which lost 3 bases and 5 bases, there was a span of 13 bases. Here the CDR3 reads CASSFVAGPNEKLFF. Here the CDR3 DNA reads TGTGCCAGCAGCTTCGTTGCGGGCCCCAATGAAAAACTGTTTTTT.

This chain uses TRBV2 with TRBJ2-5; 8 bases align to TRBD2. Germline assignment: CDR1 SNHLY and CDR2 FYNNEI. The CDR3 spans 15 residues. The ends lost 8 bases at V and 3 bases at J; junction bases unmatched: 11. The CDR3 nucleotides are TGTGCCAGCCGACCTCAGGGACTAGTAGAAGAGACCCAGTACTTC. This translates into CASRPQGLVEETQYF.

This chain joins TRBV30 and TRBJ1-3, with D possibly TRBD1 on 5 matching bases. Germline-derived CDR1 and CDR2 are GTSNPN and SVGIG (reference sequence). Between the trimmed V and J ends, which lost 1 base and 7 bases, there was a span of 14 bases. This CDR3 contains 14 residues. The CDR3 spells CAWSAGLQANTIYF. CDR3 coding DNA: TGTGCCTGGAGTGCGGGGCTCCAAGCGAACACCATATATTTT. Full variable domain (remainder filled in from reference TRBV30 and TRBJ1-3): SQTIHQWPATLVQPVGSPLSLECTVEGTSNPNLYWYRQAAGRGLQLLFYSVGIGQISSEVPQNLSASRPQDRQFILSSKKLLLSDSGFYLCAWSAGLQANTIYFGEGSWLTVV.

This chain uses TRBV6-5 with TRBJ2-1, with TRBD2 matching 7 bases. The CDR3 consists of 15 residues. Germline CDR1 MNHEY, CDR2 SVGAGI. Trimming removed 4 bases from V and 0 bases from J; junction bases left unmatched: 3. CDR3 loop: CASSSAGTSYNEQFF. As DNA, the CDR3 is TGTGCCAGCAGTTCAGCGGGGACCTCCTACAATGAGCAGTTCTTC.

The V gene is TRBV28, the J gene TRBJ1-5, with 10 bases fitting TRBD1. J gave up 3 bases and V 3 bases, and 11 bases lay outside the gene matches. The CDR3 is 18 amino acids. CDR1 and CDR2 (germline): MDHEN, SYDVKM. The CDR3 sequence is CASSFRARTGGSNQPQHF. The CDR3 DNA reads as TGTGCCAGCAGTTTTCGGGCGCGGACAGGGGGTTCCAATCAGCCCCAGCATTTT.

The genes are TRBV29-1 and TRBJ2-7; D tentatively reads TRBD1 or TRBD2 (5 bases each). CDR3 size: 13 residues. Germline V CDR1 and CDR2: SQVTM, ANQGSEA. V was shortened by 1 base and J by 2 bases, with 9 bases between the two germline ends. The CDR3 DNA reads as TGCAGCGTTGAAGGGGACGGAGCCTACGAGCAGTACTTC. This encodes CSVEGDGAYEQYF.

This clone was found once. This same CDR3 is encoded by further DNA sequences in the sample. V gene TRBV5-1 combines with J gene TRBJ1-2; D is unresolved. Trimming took off 3 bases at V and 6 bases at J, with 9 bases between the two ends. Germline V CDR1 and CDR2: SGHRS, YFSETQ. This CDR3 is built from 12 residues. CDR3: CASSWSGDGYTF. The CDR3 DNA reads as TGCGCCAGCAGCTGGTCAGGTGATGGCTACACCTTC.

The chain joins TRBV29-1 to TRBJ2-5; 12 positions match TRBD1. The tail of the sequence fits TRBJ2-7 better, so the J call may be wrong. Germline V gives CDR1 SQVTM, CDR2 ANQGSEA. The CDR3 has 13 amino acids. CDR3 loop: CSGTGTGGSEQYF. The DNA for the CDR3 is TGCAGCGGAACCGGGACAGGGGGCAGCGAGCAGTACTTC.

The chain uses TRBV18 and TRBJ2-1; D may be TRBD2 (5 bases). Germline V gene lookup returns CDR1 KGHSH and CDR2 LQKENI. With 6 bases removed from V and 8 bases from J, the gap between germline ends came to 14 bases. The CDR3 spans 13 residues. The CDR3 DNA reads as TGTGCCAGCTCCGAGGGTTCGAGGCATGAGCAGTTCTTC. The encoded protein is CASSEGSRHEQFF. Variable domain in full (rest from reference TRBV18 and TRBJ2-1): NAGVMQNPRHLVRRRGQEARLRCSPMKGHSHVYWYRQLPEEGLKFMVYLQKENIIDESGMPKERFSAEFPKEGPSILRIQQVVRGDSAAYFCASSEGSRHEQFFGPGTRLTVL.

This clone was detected only a few times. The chain combines TRBV28 with TRBJ1-2; D remains ambiguous. Trimming took off 7 bases at V and 9 bases at J, with 15 bases between the two ends. Germline assignment: CDR1 MDHEN and CDR2 SYDVKM. This CDR3 is built from 12 residues. The CDR3 protein is CASTPSVESYTF. The CDR3, as DNA: TGTGCCAGCACCCCCTCTGTAGAGAGCTACACCTTC.

The chain has TRBV5-6 and TRBJ2-1; the match to TRBD1 covers 8 bases. J was trimmed by 9 bases and V by 0 bases; bases with no gene match: 5. The CDR3 loop spans 14 amino acids. Germline V gene data show CDR1 as SGHDT and CDR2 as YYEEEE. CDR3 in amino acids: CASSLAPRGREQFF. CDR3 coding DNA: TGTGCCAGCAGCTTGGCCCCCAGGGGGCGTGAGCAGTTCTTC.

This clone has only a few counts. The V gene is TRBV28, the J gene TRBJ2-7, with 9 nucleotides matching TRBD1. CDR3 length: 18 amino acids. Germline CDR1 is MDHEN and CDR2 is SYDVKM. Unmatched junction bases numbered 17, after V lost 5 bases and J lost 3 bases. This chain's CDR3 is CASSRTGFRDRANYEQYF. The CDR3 DNA reads as TGTGCCAGCAGTCGAACCGGATTCCGGGACAGGGCAAACTACGAGCAGTACTTC.

The chain links TRBV2 to TRBJ2-4; perhaps D is TRBD1 or TRBD2 (6 bases each). V was pared by 7 bases and J by 0 bases, with 28 bases between. CDR3 length: 20 amino acids. Germline assignment: CDR1 SNHLY and CDR2 FYNNEI. CDR3 DNA: TGTGCCAGCACCGAGGGTCTTGGACGGGGGCATGGGGGAGCCAAAAACATTCAGTACTTC. The encoded protein is CASTEGLGRGHGGAKNIQYF.